A single sample gave rise to the 6 T cell receptor beta chains below, sequenced in a study of naive and memory T cell subsets. The SP2 primer and nested alpha and beta constant region primers amplified ligated cDNA in four rounds. TCRdb processed the 5' RACE reads anew with MiXCR; each CDR3 protein has one entry. The sample consists of about 57,000 distinct CDR3 sequences, about 7.1% of them appearing once. A UMI-containing oligonucleotide was joined by 3' ligation to the TCR cDNA template. The receptors shown here come from a female donor in good health.

This clonotype has only a few counts. The V and J genes are TRBV28 and TRBJ1-6, with D unresolved. The CDR3 consists of 19 residues. V was clipped by 6 bases and J by 0 bases, with 21 bases between them. Per germline, CDR1 MDHEN and CDR2 SYDVKM. This CDR3 is CASSRLTRPLSSYNSPLHF. The CDR3 coding sequence is TGTGCCAGCAGCCGACTTACCCGCCCCCTGAGCTCCTATAATTCACCCCTCCACTTT. Variable domain in full (rest from reference TRBV28 and TRBJ1-6): DVKVTQSSRYLVKRTGEKVFLECVQDMDHENMFWYRQDPGLGLRLIYFSYDVKMKEKGDIPEGYSVSREKKERFSLILESASTNQTSMYLCASSRLTRPLSSYNSPLHFGNGTRLTVT.

This clonotype was seen a handful of times. The genes are TRBV20-1 and TRBJ1-5, with D possibly being TRBD1 (5 bases). The CDR3 sequence is 12 residues long. Trimming took off 6 bases at V and 6 bases at J, with 12 bases between the two ends. Germline-derived CDR1 and CDR2 are DFQATT and SNEGSKA (reference sequence). CDR3 nucleotides: TGCAGTGCAGGGGTCTCGGGTCAGCCCCAGCATTTT. This encodes CSAGVSGQPQHF.

This clonotype was detected ten times or more. The chain combines TRBV18 with TRBJ1-1; weak D call: TRBD1 (5 bases). The CDR3 totals 16 residues. Trimming removed 1 base from V and 1 base from J, with 13 bases in between. Germline CDR1 is KGHSH and CDR2 is LQKENI. In nucleotides, the CDR3 is TGTGCCAGCTCACCACTATCGGCAGGGAGGAACACTGAAGCTTTCTTT. Its protein product is CASSPLSAGRNTEAFF.

This clonotype came up many times. The chain has TRBV6-2 or TRBV6-3 and TRBJ2-4; TRBD1 matches at 7 bases. This CDR3 is 15 amino acids long. V dropped 3 bases and J dropped 6; count of bases not matched to a gene: 8. Germline V CDR1 and CDR2: MNHEY, SVGEGT. In DNA form, the CDR3 reads TGTGCCAGCAGTTATGAGAGGGGGCGCAGAAACATTCAGTACTTC. Amino acid sequence: CASSYERGRRNIQYF.

V usage is TRBV14 and J usage is TRBJ2-5; D unclear. The CDR3 is 14 amino acids. The germline V and J ends were trimmed by 2 bases and 5 bases, with 12 bases remaining between them. Germline lookup yields CDR1 SGHDN and CDR2 FVKESK. The CDR3 protein is CASSQPFGLETQYF. CDR3 nucleotides: TGTGCCAGCAGCCAACCTTTCGGGTTGGAGACCCAGTACTTC.

This clonotype has a count of ten or more. The J gene is TRBJ2-5, the V gene TRBV11-1; D perhaps matches TRBD1 (5 bases). Germline values: CDR1 SGHAT, CDR2 FQDESV (reference sequence). The CDR3 sequence is 15 residues long. The V end was cut by 7 bases, the J end by 1 base, with 16 bases between. This CDR3 is CASTADRGIQETQYF. The CDR3 DNA reads TGTGCCAGCACCGCTGACAGAGGAATCCAAGAGACCCAGTACTTC.